The entry that follows covers one T cell receptor (beta chain) sequence. There is no known antigen for this receptor. No much larger clone exists at a distance of one base, and base qualities are not known. The CDR3, cysteine through phenylalanine, is 13 amino acids long. CDR3 DNA is the only sequence kept; it has 39 bases, read in frame from the first base. Via the germline V gene, CDR1 is SGHTA and CDR2 FQGTGA. At the junction V is shortened by 0 bases and J by 10 bases, with 10 bases in between. CD8 naive samples were CD45RO-negative cells positively selected for CCR7, giving a CD45RA+CCR7+ population that excluded TemRA cells. Healthy HIV-negative adults with no recently reported acute infections or vaccinations were included as donors. All donors were Caucasian adults living in Nashville, Tennessee, USA. Blood was obtained by leukapheresis, after which PBMCs were separated by Ficoll-Histopaque density gradient centrifugation and cryopreserved in liquid nitrogen vapor phase. Analytical flow cytometry was used to check the purity and quantity of each magnetically sorted T cell population. Each sorted fraction had its genomic DNA isolated and then quantified by UV absorbance on a Nanodrop 2000c.

This entry comes from a study of shared clonotypes between healthy human individuals (dated by TCRdb to about 2020). The study in broad terms: The cohort comprised a couple of women and a few men aged 18 to 49 years. For each donor, CD4 naive and CD4 memory were each run on three plates, CD8 naive on two plates, and CD8 memory on one plate. Blood TCR repertoires of roughly five healthy adults were deeply sequenced to estimate repertoire size and the extent of clonotype sharing between individuals. To increase sequencing depth and limit assay-specific biases, different laboratories used diverse techniques to prepare libraries and sequence TCR repertoires. Each donor's leukapheresis produced roughly between roughly 0.85 and 10 billion PBMCs.

The paper as a whole reports these results and caveats: Even with the large sequencing depth, rarefaction of the sorted-subset datasets indicated that sequencing was incomplete. Sampling was limited to blood, and TCR repertoires in tissue likely differ from TCR repertoires in blood. The small number of donors limited the genetic and exposure-history diversity represented. About 5% of naive CD4, roughly 3.5% of naive CD8, 2% to 2.5% of memory CD4, and about 0.4% of memory CD8 clonotypes were shared across four donors. Larger estimated clonotype richness was generally found for naive subsets than for memory subsets. Pairwise subsampling indicated that sequencing depth was expected to affect the degree of clonotype sharing among donors. Clonotypes shared by all four sorted-subset donors showed higher generation probabilities than non-shared clonotypes.

TCR CDR3 regions were amplified from genomic DNA by multiplex PCR using the deep immunoSEQ assay. Extracted genomic DNA from each cell subset was distributed evenly across all wells of several immunoSEQ 96-well plates, and each plate was treated as a replicate. For sorted subsets, about 220 ng of genomic DNA, equivalent to some 30,000 T cell genomes, went into each replicate PCR. Purified libraries were measured with a Qubit 3.0 fluorometer, size-checked on a Bioanalyzer 2100, and measured again with the KAPA Library Quantification kit. A separate single-read 150-cycle Illumina NextSeq 550 flow cell was used to sequence each immunoSEQ 96-well plate. Turning to the authors' computational methods: Because only junctional sequences without quality scores were contained in the immunoSEQ output, filtering matching that applied to full-length reads could not be performed. Sequences were annotated with PyIR, a Python wrapper for IgBLAST v1.9, and V/J genes and CDR3 were assigned using IMGT germline references. Reads were removed for weak V/J assignments (E-value above 1e-6), missing CDR3, stop codons, out-of-frame junctions, or ambiguous translated residues. A V3J clonotype was defined by an identical inferred V gene, J gene, and CDR3 amino acid sequence. To compute the percentage overlap between repertoires, the number of shared unique clonotypes was divided by the size of the smaller repertoire. Repertoire richness was assessed with RTK rarefaction, the Chao1 estimator, and Recon v2.1 estimates of unobserved clonotypes. OLGA was used to compute generation probabilities for all TCRbeta clonotypes that the gDNA method yielded from a handful of donors. TCRdb obtained this table from immuneACCESS and retained in-frame rearrangements with V and J assigned. These tables miss some clones; where compared with another copy, unresolved V genes account for less than half of the shortfall, and the remainder is unexplained. V and J calls and clone size are as listed in that table; D and trimming were resolved from the DNA. The sample table shows about 2.1 million clones, and around 93% are seen once. The ten largest account for around 1.8% of the sample.

The chain was built from TRBV7-3 and TRBJ2-1; no D gene can be assigned with confidence. The receptor comes from a man aged 18 to 30 in good health. Some clones in this sample may be carry-over from other donors' samples. Input material: naive CD8+ T cells from PBMCs. This specimen's cell subset or site label, interpreted: CD45RA+CCR7+. This receptor carries the CDR3 CASSLTTGPEQFF. The bases are TGTGCCAGCAGCTTAACGACCGGTCCCGAGCAGTTCTTC.